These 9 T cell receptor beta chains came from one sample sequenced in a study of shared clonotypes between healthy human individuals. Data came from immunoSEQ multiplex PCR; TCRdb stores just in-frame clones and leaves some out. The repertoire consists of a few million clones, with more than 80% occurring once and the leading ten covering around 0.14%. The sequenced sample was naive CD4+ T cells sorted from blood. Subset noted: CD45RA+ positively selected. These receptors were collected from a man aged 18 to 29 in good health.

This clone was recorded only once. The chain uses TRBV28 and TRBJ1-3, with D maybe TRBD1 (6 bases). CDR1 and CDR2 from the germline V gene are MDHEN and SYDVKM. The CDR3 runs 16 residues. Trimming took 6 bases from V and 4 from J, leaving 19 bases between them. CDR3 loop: CASSLPKDSPGNTIYF. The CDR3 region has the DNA TGTGCCAGCAGCTTACCCAAGGACAGTCCGGGAAACACCATATATTTT.

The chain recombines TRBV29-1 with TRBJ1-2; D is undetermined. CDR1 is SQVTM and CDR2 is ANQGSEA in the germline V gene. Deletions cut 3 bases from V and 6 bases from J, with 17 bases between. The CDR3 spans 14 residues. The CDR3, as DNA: TGCAGCGTTGACGATCGGTGGGAGAGGGATGGCTACACCTTC. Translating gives CSVDDRWERDGYTF.

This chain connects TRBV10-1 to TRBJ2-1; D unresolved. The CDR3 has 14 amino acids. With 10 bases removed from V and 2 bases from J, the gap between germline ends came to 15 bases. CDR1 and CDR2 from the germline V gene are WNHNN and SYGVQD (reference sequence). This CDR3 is CATLTSTAYNEQFF. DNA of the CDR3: TGCGCCACCCTAACGAGCACCGCCTACAATGAGCAGTTCTTC.

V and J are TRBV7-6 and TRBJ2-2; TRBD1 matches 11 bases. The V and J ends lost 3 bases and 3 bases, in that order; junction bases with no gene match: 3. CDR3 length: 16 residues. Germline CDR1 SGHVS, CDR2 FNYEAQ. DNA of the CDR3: TGTGCCAGCAGCTTTGGACAGGGGGCGGACACCGGGGAGCTGTTTTTT. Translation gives CASSFGQGADTGELFF.

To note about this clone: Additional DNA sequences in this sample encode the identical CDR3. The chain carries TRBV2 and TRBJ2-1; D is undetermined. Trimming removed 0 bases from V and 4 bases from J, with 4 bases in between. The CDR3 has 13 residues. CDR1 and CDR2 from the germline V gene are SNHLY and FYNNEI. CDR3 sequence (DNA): TGTGCCAGCAGTGAAGCGGGATACAATGAGCAGTTCTTC. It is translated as CASSEAGYNEQFF.

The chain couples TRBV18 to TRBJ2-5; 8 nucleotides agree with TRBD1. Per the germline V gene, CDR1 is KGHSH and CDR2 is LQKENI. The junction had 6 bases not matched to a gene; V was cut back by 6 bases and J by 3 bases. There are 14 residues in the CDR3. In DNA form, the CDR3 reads TGTGCCAGCTCTGGGACAGGCGCGAAAGAGACCCAGTACTTC. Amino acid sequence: CASSGTGAKETQYF.

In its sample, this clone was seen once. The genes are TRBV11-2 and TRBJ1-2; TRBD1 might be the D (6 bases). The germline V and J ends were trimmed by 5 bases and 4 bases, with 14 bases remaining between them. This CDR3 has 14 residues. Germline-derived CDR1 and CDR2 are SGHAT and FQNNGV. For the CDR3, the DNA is TGTGCCAGCAGCCGTGGGGGGCTGGTCTATGGCTACACCTTC. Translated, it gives CASSRGGLVYGYTF.

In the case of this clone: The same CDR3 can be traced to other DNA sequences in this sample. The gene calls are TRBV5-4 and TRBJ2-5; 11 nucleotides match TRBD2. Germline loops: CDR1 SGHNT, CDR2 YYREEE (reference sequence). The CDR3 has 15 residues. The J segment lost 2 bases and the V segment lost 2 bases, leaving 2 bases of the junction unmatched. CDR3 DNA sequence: TGTGCCAGCAGCTTCAGACTAGCGGGACAAGAGACCCAGTACTTC. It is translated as CASSFRLAGQETQYF.

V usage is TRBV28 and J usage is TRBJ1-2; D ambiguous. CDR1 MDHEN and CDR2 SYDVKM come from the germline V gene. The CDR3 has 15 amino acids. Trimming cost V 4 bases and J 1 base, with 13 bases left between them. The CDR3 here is CASSSAPGVNYGYTF. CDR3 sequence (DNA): TGTGCCAGCAGTTCCGCCCCCGGGGTTAACTATGGCTACACCTTC.